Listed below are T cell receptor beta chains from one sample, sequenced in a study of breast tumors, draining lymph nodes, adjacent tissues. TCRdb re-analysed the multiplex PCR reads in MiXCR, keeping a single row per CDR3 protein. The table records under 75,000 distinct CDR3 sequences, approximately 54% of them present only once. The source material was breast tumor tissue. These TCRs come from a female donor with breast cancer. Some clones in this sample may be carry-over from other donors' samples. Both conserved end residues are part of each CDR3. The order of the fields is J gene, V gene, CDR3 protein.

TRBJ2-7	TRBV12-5	CASGLVPPRRPYEQYF
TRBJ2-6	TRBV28	CASTTGSSGANALTF
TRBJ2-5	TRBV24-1	CATSAGGETQYF
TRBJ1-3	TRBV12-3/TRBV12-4	CASSLTGNTIYF
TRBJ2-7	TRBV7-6	CASSSGLYEQYF
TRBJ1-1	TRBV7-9	CASSPGQMNTEAFF
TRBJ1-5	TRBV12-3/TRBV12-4	CASTLTGAQHF
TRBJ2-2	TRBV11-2	CASSPNPGQPGGNTGELFF
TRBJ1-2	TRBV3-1	CASSQEGRTGRASYTF
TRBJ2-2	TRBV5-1	CASSATSGRAEIGELFF
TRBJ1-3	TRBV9	CASTQAISGNTIYF
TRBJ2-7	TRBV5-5	CAGPLGGEQYF
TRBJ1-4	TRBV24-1	CATSDSTRNEKLFF
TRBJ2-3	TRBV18	CASSPVTSGGLDTQYF
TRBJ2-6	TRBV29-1	CSVEDNNSGANVLTF
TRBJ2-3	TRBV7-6	CASSSLGGLAGAADTQYF
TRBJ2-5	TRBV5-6	CASSLSHSGGGKETQYF
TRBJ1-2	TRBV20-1	CSSFTGTGYGYTF
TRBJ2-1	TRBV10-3	CAISRTLLEDEQFF
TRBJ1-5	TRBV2	CASTPYGQGFGQPQHF
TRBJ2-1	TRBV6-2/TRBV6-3	CASSYPRGRGNEQFF
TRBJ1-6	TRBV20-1	CSATRKGSSPLHF
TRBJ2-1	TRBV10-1	CASSESWTEQFF
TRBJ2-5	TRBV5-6	CASSLSHSGRGQETQYF
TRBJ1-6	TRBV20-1	CSGKPRGNSPLHF
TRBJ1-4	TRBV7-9	CASSATGAREKLFF
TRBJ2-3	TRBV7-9	CASSAGLAGGDTQYF
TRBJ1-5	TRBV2	CASSVDREDYSNQPQHF
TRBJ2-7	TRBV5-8	CASSLRDGALGQYF
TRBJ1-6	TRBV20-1	CSASPPGPLHF
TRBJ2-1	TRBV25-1	CASSVRYNEQFF
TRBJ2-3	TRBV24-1	CAASDTAGYSTDTQYF
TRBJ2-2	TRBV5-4	CASMSRGGPTGELFF
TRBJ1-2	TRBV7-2	CASSPQTGSQNGYTF
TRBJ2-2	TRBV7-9	CASSSTTDANTGELFF
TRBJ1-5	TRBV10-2	CASSEAPGNSNQPQHF
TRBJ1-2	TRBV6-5	CASSPGGGRGYTF
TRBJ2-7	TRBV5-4	CASSLSSGVEQYF
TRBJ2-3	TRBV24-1	CATGQPGLASGPDTQYF
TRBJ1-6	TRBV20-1	CSATGTGSSYNSPLHF
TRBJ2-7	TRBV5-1	CASSLSDGETYEQYF